The subject of this entry is one T cell receptor (beta chain). Profiled with immunoSEQ multiplex PCR; TCRdb holds only in-frame clones, not every one. Of tens of thousands of clones in the sample, 80% to 90% were seen once. These data belong to a study of blood T cell repertoires in COVID-19. Study-level information: Researchers got acute and convalescent COVID-19 samples from the United States, Italy and Spain.

Germline V lookup: CDR1 LNHDA, CDR2 SQIVND (reference sequence). CDR3 length: 11 residues. Trimming took 6 bases from V and 9 from J, leaving 9 bases between them. Recruited during active infection, patients (from Seattle) were subsequently followed longitudinally. Sequencing was done on a sample of peripheral blood. The clonotype was recovered from a woman of 80 years or more with COVID-19, enrolled during active disease. The rearrangement uses TRBV19 and TRBJ1-3, with a possible D match to TRBD1 (5 bases). The CDR3 is CASSPGITIYF. DNA of the CDR3: TGTGCCAGTAGCCCAGGGATCACCATATATTTT.